This TCR beta chain appears in the sequencing data of a study of OX40 agonist ivuxolimab in advanced cancers. General notes on the study: Ivuxolimab was a fully human IgG2 agonistic monoclonal antibody targeting the costimulatory receptor OX40 (CD134). Intravenous ivuxolimab was administered to patients every 2 weeks at six dose levels: 0.01, 0.1, 0.3, 1.5, 3 and 10 mg/kg. In the dose-escalation cohort, around 80% of patients were male, and the mean age was 60 years with a range of about 20 to 80. Patients were allowed to have had prior anti-PD-1, anti-PD-L1 or anti-CTLA-4 therapy, and approximately 40% of the dose-escalation patients had previously received checkpoint inhibitors. Partial responses occurred in three dose-escalation patients, of whom one had hepatocellular carcinoma and two had cutaneous melanoma. The paper covers the monotherapy dose-escalation part of the phase I ivuxolimab trial, which included N ≈ 50 patients. The purpose of peripheral TCRbeta sequencing was to test whether ivuxolimab changed TCR sequence diversity and led to clonal T-cell expansion. Of the approximately 54 dose-escalation patients, hepatocellular carcinoma was present in 19, melanoma in approximately 15, renal cell carcinoma in 9 and head and neck cancer in 9. Findings and caveats that apply to the study as a whole: In partial responders in the 0.1-3.0 mg/kg groups, normalized peripheral clonal expansion was found to be among the lowest, especially among CD8+ T cells. Antigen specificity was not determined for the clonally expanded peripheral T cells. After ivuxolimab, CD8+ T cells had more expanded clones than CD4+ T cells on average. Low levels of normalized T-cell clonal expansion were also seen in some patients who did not respond. At doses of 0.1 to 3.0 mg/kg, clonal expansion of both CD4+ and CD8+ T cells in blood was seen between baseline and week 6.

Patients with a history of autoimmune disease or receiving systemic immunosuppression were excluded from the trial. Peripheral blood for TCR sequencing was collected from all dose cohorts at baseline, on cycle 4 day 1, and on cycle 7 day 1. The samples were drawn from a first-in-human, open-label, multicenter phase I dose-escalation trial of ivuxolimab. Adults with locally advanced or metastatic melanoma, renal cell, hepatocellular, or head and neck squamous cell carcinoma were enrolled in the trial. Before TCR sequencing, CD4+ T cells and CD8+ T cells were sorted from peripheral blood as separate populations. A remark on this clone: This receptor's antigen is unknown. The sample holds no much larger clone one base away, and base qualities are not on file.

For sequencing of the TCRbeta CDR3 region, genomic DNA was extracted from the sorted cells. The immunoSEQ Assay was used to sequence the TCRbeta CDR3 regions. Here the immuneACCESS table is served through TCRdb, limited to in-frame sequences with V and J called. Missing clones are a known gap in these copies; in checked studies unresolved V genes cover under half, and the rest lacks a known reason. The sample yields about 150,000 clones; 90% were counted once. Clones ranked in the top ten supply roughly 0.99% of the sample. The sample was CD4+ or CD8+ T cells sorted from blood, taken in a trial of the OX40 agonist ivuxolimab. The sequence came from an adult with an advanced solid tumor such as melanoma, head and neck, liver or kidney cancer.

The sequenced DNA is TGCGCCAGCAGCCAAGCGGGACAGGGGACCTACGAGCAGTACTTC. It encodes CASSQAGQGTYEQYF. The chain couples TRBV4-1 to TRBJ2-7; 10 bases in between match TRBD1. The germline V and J ends show losses of 1 base and 2 bases respectively, and no gene match explains 2 bases of the junction. CDR3 length: 15 amino acids, cysteine to phenylalanine. The CDR3 DNA has 45 bases and is translated from base 1. Sequences MGHRA (CDR1) and YSYEKL (CDR2) are obtained from the germline V gene.